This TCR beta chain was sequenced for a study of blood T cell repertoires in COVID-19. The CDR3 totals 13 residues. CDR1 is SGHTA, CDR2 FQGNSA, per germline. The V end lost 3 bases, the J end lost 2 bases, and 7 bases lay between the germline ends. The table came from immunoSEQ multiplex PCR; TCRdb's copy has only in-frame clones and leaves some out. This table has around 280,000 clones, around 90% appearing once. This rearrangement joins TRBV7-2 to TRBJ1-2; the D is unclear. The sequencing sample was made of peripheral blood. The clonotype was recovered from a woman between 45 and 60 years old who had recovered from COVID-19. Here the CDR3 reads CASSFNGNYGYTF. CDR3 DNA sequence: TGTGCCAGCAGCTTTAACGGGAACTATGGCTACACCTTC. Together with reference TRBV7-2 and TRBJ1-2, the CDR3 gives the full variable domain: GAGVSQSPSNKVTEKGKDVELRCDPISGHTALYWYRQSLGQGLEFLIYFQGNSAPDKSGLPSDRFSAERTGGSVSTLTIQRTQQEDSAVYLCASSFNGNYGYTFGSGTRLTVV.